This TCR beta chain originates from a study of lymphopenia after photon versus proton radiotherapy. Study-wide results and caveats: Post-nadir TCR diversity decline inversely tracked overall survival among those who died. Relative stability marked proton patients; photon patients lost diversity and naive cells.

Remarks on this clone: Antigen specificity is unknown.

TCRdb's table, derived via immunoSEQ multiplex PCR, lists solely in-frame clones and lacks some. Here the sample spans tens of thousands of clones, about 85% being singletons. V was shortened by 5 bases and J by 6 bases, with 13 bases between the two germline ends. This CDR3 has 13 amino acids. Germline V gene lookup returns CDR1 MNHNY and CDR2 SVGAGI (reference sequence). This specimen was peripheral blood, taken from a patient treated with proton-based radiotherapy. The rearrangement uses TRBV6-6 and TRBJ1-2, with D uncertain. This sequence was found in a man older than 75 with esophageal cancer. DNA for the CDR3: TGTGCCAGCAGTCCTACAGATTTGGATGGCTACACCTTC. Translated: CASSPTDLDGYTF.